The source of this T cell receptor beta chain is a study of graft-versus-host responses after intestinal transplantation. Libraries were prepared by immunoSEQ multiplex PCR; TCRdb keeps only in-frame clonotypes and omits some of them. The sample lists 95,000 to 100,000 clones, around 88% occurring once. The length of the CDR3 is 17 residues. This TCR was sampled from a human patient who received an intestinal transplant, so some T cells may come from the graft donor. The sample was PBMCs, taken 255 days after intestinal transplant. V gene TRBV21-1 combines with J gene TRBJ1-2. TRBV21-1 is a documented pseudogene. Written as DNA, the CDR3 is TGTGCCAGCAGCAAAGAGAACAGCGCATTTCGGGACTATGGCTACACCTTC. Amino acids: CASSKENSAFRDYGYTF.